Reported below is one TCR beta chain. Study processing details: The authors estimated nucleated cell counts from reference gene primer amplification. Assay used: immunoSEQ multiplex PCR; TCRdb lists only in-frame clones, some missing. The V and J calls and clone size were taken over from that table, and D and trimming were inferred from the DNA. Among 150,000 or so clones listed, approximately 90% were seen once. Trimming left V 5 bases short and J 3 bases short, with 20 bases between. CDR1 is PRHDT, CDR2 FYEKMQ, per germline (reference sequence). The CDR3 sequence is 16 residues long. The data were obtained in a study of blood T cell repertoires in COVID-19. As for the study in general: Acute-phase and convalescent COVID-19 samples originated in the United States, Italy and Spain. PBMCs, B-cell-depleted T cells, or T cells provided the cDNA or gDNA that made up the material.

The receptor's source is a human donor in a cohort sampled during active COVID-19. V is TRBV13 and J is TRBJ2-7; D might be TRBD1 (6 bases). Input material: peripheral blood. The CDR3 is CASSRGVGTKNYEQYF. In DNA form, the CDR3 reads TGTGCCAGCAGCCGGGGCGTGGGGACAAAAAACTACGAGCAGTACTTC.